The clone carrying this TCR beta chain occurred once. Trimming cost V 2 bases and J 0 bases; bases outside gene matches: 12. Germline V lookup: CDR1 SEHNR, CDR2 FQNEAQ (reference sequence). The CDR3 spans 19 residues. The table came from immunoSEQ multiplex PCR; TCRdb's copy has only in-frame clones and leaves some out. This sample has tens of thousands of clones; 75% to 95% occur once, and the top ten carry under 2.5%. This specimen belongs to a study of T cell changes during pregnancy in multiple sclerosis. This clonotype originated in a female donor in good health, enrolled as a control in a pregnancy study. The chain couples TRBV7-9 to TRBJ2-1; 8 nucleotides align to TRBD2. Specimen: CD4+ T cells from peripheral blood mononuclear cells, collected after pregnancy. This CDR3 is CASSLLGLAGRSSYNEQFF. CDR3 bases: TGTGCCAGCAGCTTACTTGGGCTAGCGGGCCGAAGCTCCTACAATGAGCAGTTCTTC. Supplemented by reference TRBV7-9 and TRBJ2-1, the full variable domain reads DTGVSQNPRHKITKRGQNVTFRCDPISEHNRLYWYRQTLGQGPEFLTYFQNEAQLEKSRLLSDRFSAERPKGSFSTLEIQRTEQGDSAMYLCASSLLGLAGRSSYNEQFFGPGTRLTVL.